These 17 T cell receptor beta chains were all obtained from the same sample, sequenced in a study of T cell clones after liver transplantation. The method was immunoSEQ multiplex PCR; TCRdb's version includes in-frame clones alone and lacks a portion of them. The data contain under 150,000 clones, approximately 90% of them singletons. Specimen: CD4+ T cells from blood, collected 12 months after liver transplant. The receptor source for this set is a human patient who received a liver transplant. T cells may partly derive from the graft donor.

CDR3 sequence reads: CASTPDRNTEAFF. CDR3 sequence (DNA): TGTGCCAGCACTCCGGACAGAAACACTGAAGCTTTCTTT. The chain carries TRBV2 and TRBJ1-1; weak D call: TRBD1 (6 bases). V was trimmed by 7 bases and J by 2 bases, leaving 11 bases between them. CDR1 is SNHLY and CDR2 is FYNNEI in the germline V gene. CDR3 length: 13 amino acids.

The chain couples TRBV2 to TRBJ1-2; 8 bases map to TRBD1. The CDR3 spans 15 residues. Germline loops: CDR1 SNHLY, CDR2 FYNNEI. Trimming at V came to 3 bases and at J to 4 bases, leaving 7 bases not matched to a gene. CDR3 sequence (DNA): TGTGCCAGCAGTGATCAGGGGGCTAACGGCTATGGCTACACCTTC. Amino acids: CASSDQGANGYGYTF.

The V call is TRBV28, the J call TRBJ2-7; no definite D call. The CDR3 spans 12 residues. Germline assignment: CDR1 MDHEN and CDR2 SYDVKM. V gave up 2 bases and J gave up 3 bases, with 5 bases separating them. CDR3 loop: CASSLPRYEQYF. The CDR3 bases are TGTGCCAGCAGTTTACCGCGCTACGAGCAGTACTTC.

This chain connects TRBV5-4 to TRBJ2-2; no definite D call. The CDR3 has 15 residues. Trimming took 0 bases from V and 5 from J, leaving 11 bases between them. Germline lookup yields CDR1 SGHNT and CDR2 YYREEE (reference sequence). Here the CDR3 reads CASSLDSKITGELFF. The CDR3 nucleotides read TGTGCCAGCAGCTTGGACAGCAAGATAACCGGGGAGCTGTTTTTT.

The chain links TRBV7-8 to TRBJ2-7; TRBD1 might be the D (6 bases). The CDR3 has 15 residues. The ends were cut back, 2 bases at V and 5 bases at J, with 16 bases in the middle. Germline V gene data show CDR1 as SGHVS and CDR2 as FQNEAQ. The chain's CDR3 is CASSLMGQGFDEQYF. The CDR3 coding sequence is TGTGCCAGCAGCTTAATGGGGCAGGGGTTCGACGAGCAGTACTTC.

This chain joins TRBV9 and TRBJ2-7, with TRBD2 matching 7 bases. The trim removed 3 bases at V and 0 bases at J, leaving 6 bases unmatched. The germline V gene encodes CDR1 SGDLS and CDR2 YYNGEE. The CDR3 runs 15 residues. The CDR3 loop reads CASSARSGTSYEQYF. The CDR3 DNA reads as TGTGCCAGCAGCGCGCGGAGCGGGACCTCCTACGAGCAGTACTTC.

DNA of the CDR3: TGTGCCAGCAGCGCCGGCGACAGGGGGGCAGATACGCAGTATTTT. This sequence encodes CASSAGDRGADTQYF. The chain uses TRBV9 and TRBJ2-3, with 9 nucleotides matching TRBD1. CDR3 size: 15 residues. V shed 3 bases, J shed 4 bases, and the junction held 6 bases outside the gene matches. The germline CDR1 and CDR2 sequences are SGDLS and YYNGEE.

CDR3 bases: TGTGCCAGCAGCCGAGACAGGGGTCCTGGAAACACCATATATTTT. Protein: CASSRDRGPGNTIYF. This chain uses TRBV4-2 with TRBJ1-3; 8 positions agree with TRBD1. This CDR3 contains 15 residues. CDR1 is LGHNA, CDR2 YNFKEQ, per germline. Trimming took 4 bases from V and 2 from J; bases not matched to a gene: 4.

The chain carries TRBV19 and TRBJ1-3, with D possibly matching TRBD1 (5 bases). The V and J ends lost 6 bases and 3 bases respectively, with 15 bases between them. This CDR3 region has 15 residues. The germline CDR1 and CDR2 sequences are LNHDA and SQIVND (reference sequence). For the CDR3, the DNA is TGTGCCAGTAGCGAGAGGGGAATCCATGGAAACACCATATATTTT. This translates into CASSERGIHGNTIYF.

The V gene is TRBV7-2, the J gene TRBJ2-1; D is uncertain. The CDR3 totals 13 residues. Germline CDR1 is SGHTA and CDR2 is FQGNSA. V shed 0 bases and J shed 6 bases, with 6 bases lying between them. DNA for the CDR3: TGTGCCAGCAGCTTAGCGCGCGGCAATGAGCAGTTCTTC. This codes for CASSLARGNEQFF.

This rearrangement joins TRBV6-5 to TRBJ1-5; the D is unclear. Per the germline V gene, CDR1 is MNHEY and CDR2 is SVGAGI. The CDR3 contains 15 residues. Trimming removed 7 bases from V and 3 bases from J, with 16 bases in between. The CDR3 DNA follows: TGTGCCAGCATTCCCGGCACAGAACACAATCAGCCCCAGCATTTT. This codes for CASIPGTEHNQPQHF.

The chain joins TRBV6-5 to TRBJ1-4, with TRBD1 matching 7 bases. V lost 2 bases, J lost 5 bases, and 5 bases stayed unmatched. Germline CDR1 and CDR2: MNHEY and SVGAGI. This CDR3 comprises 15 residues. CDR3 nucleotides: TGTGCCAGCAGTTACATTAGGGGGCAGAATGAAAAACTGTTTTTT. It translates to CASSYIRGQNEKLFF.

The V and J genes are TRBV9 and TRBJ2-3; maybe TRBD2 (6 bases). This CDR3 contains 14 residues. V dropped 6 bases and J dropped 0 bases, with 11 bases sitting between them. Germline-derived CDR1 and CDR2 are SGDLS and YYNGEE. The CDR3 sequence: CASTPGTSTDTQYF. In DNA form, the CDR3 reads TGTGCCAGCACTCCCGGGACTAGCACAGATACGCAGTATTTT.

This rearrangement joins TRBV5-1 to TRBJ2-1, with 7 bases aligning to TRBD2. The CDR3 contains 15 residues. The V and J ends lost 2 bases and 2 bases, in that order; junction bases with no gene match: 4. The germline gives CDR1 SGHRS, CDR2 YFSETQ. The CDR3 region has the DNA TGCGCCAGCAGCTTAGGCGGGAGTACCTACAATGAGCAGTTCTTC. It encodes CASSLGGSTYNEQFF.

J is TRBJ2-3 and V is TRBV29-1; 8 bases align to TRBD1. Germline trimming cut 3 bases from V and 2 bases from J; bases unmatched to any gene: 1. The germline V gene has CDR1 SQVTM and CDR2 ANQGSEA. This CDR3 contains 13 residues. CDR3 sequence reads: CSVEGQDTDTQYF. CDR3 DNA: TGCAGCGTTGAGGGACAGGACACAGATACGCAGTATTTT.

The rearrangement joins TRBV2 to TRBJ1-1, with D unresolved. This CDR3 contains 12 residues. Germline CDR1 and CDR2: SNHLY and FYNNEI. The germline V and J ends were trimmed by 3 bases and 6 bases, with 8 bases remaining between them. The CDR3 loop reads CASSERVAEAFF. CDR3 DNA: TGTGCCAGCAGTGAGAGGGTCGCTGAAGCTTTCTTT.

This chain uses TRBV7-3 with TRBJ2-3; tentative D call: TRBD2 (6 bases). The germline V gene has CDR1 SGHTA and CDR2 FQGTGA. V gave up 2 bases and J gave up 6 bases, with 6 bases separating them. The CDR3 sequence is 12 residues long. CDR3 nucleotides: TGTGCCAGCAGCTTAGGGAGGGATACGCAGTATTTT. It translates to CASSLGRDTQYF.